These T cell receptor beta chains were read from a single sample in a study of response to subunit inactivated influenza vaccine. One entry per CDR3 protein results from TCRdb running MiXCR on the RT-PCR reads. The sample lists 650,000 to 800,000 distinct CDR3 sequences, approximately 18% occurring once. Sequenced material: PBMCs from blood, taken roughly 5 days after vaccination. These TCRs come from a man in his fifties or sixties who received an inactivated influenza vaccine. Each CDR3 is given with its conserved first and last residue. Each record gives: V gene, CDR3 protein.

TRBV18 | CASSPRTGDNLTF
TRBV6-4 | CASRASTGLAGFVQETQYF
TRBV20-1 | CSARKARTDIREAQYF
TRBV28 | CASSSWTSGRSTDTQYF
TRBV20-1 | CSARDRAGTDTQYF
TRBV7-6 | CASSSGTLEKLFF
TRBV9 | CASSVGPVESGRSGEQYF
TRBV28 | CASAVQDGIFEQYF
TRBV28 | CASSLAARGNQPQHF
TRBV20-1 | CSARPPNRGGQTQYF
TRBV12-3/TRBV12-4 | CASTPRTGRGLGEQFF
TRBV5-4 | CASSLVVGGNTDTQYF
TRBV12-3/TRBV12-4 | CASTNPGRTDTQYF
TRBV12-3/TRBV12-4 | CASSQQTSGDPYF
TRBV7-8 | CASRAGTEAFF
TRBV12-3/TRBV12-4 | CASTLQTGINQPQHF
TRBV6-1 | CASTPAGTSTARSTDTQYF
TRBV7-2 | CASGRGDAVDTQYF
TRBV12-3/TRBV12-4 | CASSRGQGVSGANVLTF
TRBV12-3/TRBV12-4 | CASSLRPDGQYF
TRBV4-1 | CASSQDVTPTYYQPQHF
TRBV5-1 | CASSLFIGWTEAFF
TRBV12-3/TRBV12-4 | CASSPGGAGYTF
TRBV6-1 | CASNSEPYNSPLHF
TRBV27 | CASGFDRGYEQYF
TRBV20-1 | CSARGTGANTDTQYF
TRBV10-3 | CAISGLAGVLSYEQYF
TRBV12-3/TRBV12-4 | CASSLSRKNTGELFF
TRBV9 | CASSAYDSGTYEQYF
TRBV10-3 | CAISERAGGLNEQFF
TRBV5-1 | CASSFGSMNTEAFF
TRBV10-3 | CAISETGFPYEQYF
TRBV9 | CASSTGQGNSYEQYF
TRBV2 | CASSATRGSEKLFF
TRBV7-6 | CASSPRGLATGELFF
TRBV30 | CAWRSGEPGPYEQYF
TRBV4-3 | CASSQDVTTARGSPLHF
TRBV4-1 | CASSLSDYTGELFF
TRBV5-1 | CASRGQGLTGELFF
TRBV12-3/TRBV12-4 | CASNRQYNEQFF
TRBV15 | CATSRERDSYNEQFF
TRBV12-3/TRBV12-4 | CASSFPAGGQETQYF
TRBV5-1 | CASSPQRGRDTQYF
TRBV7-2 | CASSLARAGSVF
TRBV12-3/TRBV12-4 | CASSLATGGQETQYF
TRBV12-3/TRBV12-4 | CASRVMGVNSPLHF
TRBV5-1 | CASSFGRSVTGELFF
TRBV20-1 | CSANLGVRETQYF